This TCR beta chain originates from a study of OX40 agonist ivuxolimab in advanced cancers. The repertoire was sequenced with immunoSEQ multiplex PCR; TCRdb's copy has only in-frame clones and lacks some. The sample has approximately 45,000 clones, 75% to 90% seen once. This receptor was identified in an adult with an advanced solid tumor such as melanoma, head and neck, liver or kidney cancer. This material consisted of CD4+ or CD8+ T cells sorted from blood, taken in a trial of the OX40 agonist ivuxolimab.

This CDR3 is CASSWGPRFPLHF. CDR3 nucleotide sequence: TGTGCCAGCAGTTGGGGCCCTAGATTCCCCCTCCACTTT. This chain links TRBV27 with TRBJ1-6; the D gene is possibly TRBD1 (5 bases). The V gene lost 4 bases and the J gene lost 13 bases, with 14 bases spanning the gap. Germline CDR1 is MNHEY and CDR2 is SMNVEV (reference sequence). The CDR3 consists of 13 residues.